Listed here are 31 T cell receptor beta chains from one sample, sequenced in a study of T cells after yellow fever vaccination. MiXCR, applied by TCRdb to the 5' RACE reads, yields one record per CDR3 protein. The sample records 300,000 to 400,000 distinct CDR3 sequences, about 6% being singletons. The sample in question was PBMCs, obtained 5 days after the yellow fever booster vaccination. These receptors all come from a man aged 25 to 40 who received the YFV17D yellow fever vaccine.

Points on this clonotype: A single base separates this from a much larger clone, so it may be a read error. This chain joins TRBV5-1 and TRBJ2-1; possibly TRBD2 for D (6 bases). The germline V gene has CDR1 SGHRS and CDR2 YFSETQ. This CDR3 has 15 residues. Here the CDR3 DNA reads TGCCCCAGCAGCTTGATGGGAAGGGCGGGGAATGAGCAGTTCTTC. This encodes CPSSLMGRAGNEQFF.

The chain employs TRBV12-3 or TRBV12-4 and TRBJ2-1, with TRBD2 identical over 7 bases. There are 15 residues in the CDR3. The trim removed 4 bases at V and 2 bases at J, leaving 5 bases unmatched. In DNA, the CDR3 is TGTGCCAGCAGTTCGGCTAGCGGAACCTACAATGAGCAGTTCTTC. This codes for CASSSASGTYNEQFF.

This clonotype was seen more than once but under ten times. This chain joins TRBV5-1 and TRBJ2-5; TRBD2 matches 9 bases. The CDR3 totals 16 residues. Unmatched junction bases numbered 7, after V lost 0 bases and J lost 4 bases. CDR1 and CDR2 from the germline V gene are SGHRS and YFSETQ. CDR3 amino acids: CASSLVLAGGIETQYF. The CDR3 bases are TGCGCCAGCAGCTTGGTACTGGCGGGAGGGATAGAGACCCAGTACTTC.

This clonotype was found many times. At one end the junction does not follow the germline gene, possibly because of a read error. This chain connects TRBV5-1 to TRBJ2-3; D gene ambiguous. The CDR3 length is 15 residues. Germline-derived CDR1 and CDR2 are SGHRS and YFSETQ. The CDR3 bases are TGTGCCAGCAGCTTGGCGGCAGGATCCACAGATACGCAGTATTTT. Translated, it gives CASSLAAGSTDTQYF.

In this sample, this clonotype turned up many times. The chain carries TRBV28 and TRBJ2-7; D call uncertain. The germline V gene encodes CDR1 MDHEN and CDR2 SYDVKM. The V end was cut by 3 bases, the J end by 3 bases, with 15 bases between. CDR3 length: 15 residues. Here the CDR3 reads CASSFVGSVRYEQYF. The CDR3 DNA reads TGTGCCAGCAGTTTTGTAGGGTCGGTTCGCTACGAGCAGTACTTC.

A few counts support this clonotype. V is TRBV5-1 and J is TRBJ2-2, with 11 bases aligning to TRBD2. Germline V gives CDR1 SGHRS, CDR2 YFSETQ. V gave up 4 bases and J gave up 5 bases; unmatched junction bases: 7. This CDR3 spans 16 amino acids. For the CDR3, the DNA is TGCGCCAGCAGCCACGGGGGACTAGCGGATACCGGGGAGCTGTTTTTT. It encodes CASSHGGLADTGELFF.

This clonotype was detected many times. V is TRBV5-1 and J is TRBJ2-7; D perhaps matches TRBD1 (7 bases). Germline CDR1 and CDR2: SGHRS and YFSETQ. V shed 3 bases and J shed 3 bases, with 16 bases lying between them. There are 15 residues in the CDR3. The CDR3 nucleotides are TGCGCCAGCAGCTCGCAGGGGGGCGGGCTCTACGAGCAGTACTTC. It specifies CASSSQGGGLYEQYF. Drawing the rest from reference TRBV5-1 and TRBJ2-7, the complete variable domain is KAGVTQTPRYLIKTRGQQVTLSCSPISGHRSVSWYQQTPGQGLQFLFEYFSETQRNKGNFPGRFSGRQFSNSRSEMNVSTLELGDSALYLCASSSQGGGLYEQYFGPGTRLTVT.

The CDR3 coding sequence is TGTGCCAGCTCTCAGGGACAGGGGGCAAACAATGAGCAGTTCTTC. Translated, it gives CASSQGQGANNEQFF. The chain employs TRBV18 and TRBJ2-1; 12 bases match TRBD1. The CDR3 is 15 residues long. The V and J ends lost 6 bases and 5 bases, in that order; junction bases with no gene match: 5. CDR1 and CDR2 from the germline V gene are KGHSH and LQKENI.

This clonotype was detected many times. The genes are TRBV20-1 and TRBJ2-1; possibly TRBD1 or TRBD2 for D (6 bases each). CDR1 is DFQATT and CDR2 is SNEGSKA in the germline V gene (reference sequence). This CDR3 is 15 amino acids long. Trimming left V 2 bases short and J 3 bases short, with 14 bases between. CDR3 sequence (DNA): TGCAGTGCTAGAAAGTCAGGGGACTTCTACAATGAGCAGTTCTTC. Translation gives CSARKSGDFYNEQFF.

The chain links TRBV3-1 to TRBJ1-3; TRBD1 might be the D (5 bases). V shed 3 bases and J shed 4 bases, with 13 bases lying between them. There are 15 residues in the CDR3. Looked up from germline, CDR1 is LGHDT and CDR2 is YNNKEL (reference sequence). The CDR3 DNA sequence: TGTGCCAGCAGCCAGGGGCCCTCTCAAGGAAACACCATATATTTT. It yields the protein CASSQGPSQGNTIYF.

The J gene is TRBJ2-1, the V gene TRBV30; no clear D gene. Trimming pared 4 bases from V and 0 bases from J, leaving 4 bases between. The length of the CDR3 is 12 residues. The germline V gene has CDR1 GTSNPN and CDR2 SVGIG (reference sequence). The CDR3 reads CAWTNSYNEQFF. The CDR3 bases are TGTGCCTGGACCAACTCCTACAATGAGCAGTTCTTC.

The chain employs TRBV6-4 and TRBJ2-1, with 13 bases fitting TRBD2. The germline V gene has CDR1 MRHNA and CDR2 SNTAGT. V was pared by 5 bases and J by 8 bases, with 6 bases of the junction left unmatched. CDR3 length: 15 residues. In nucleotides, the CDR3 is TGTGCCAGCAGTCTCGGGACTAGCGGGAACCATGAGCAGTTCTTC. It encodes CASSLGTSGNHEQFF.

This clonotype was recorded a few times. The CDR3 DNA reads TGTGCCAGCTCACCACAAAATAGGCTGGGCGAGCAGTACTTC. It translates to CASSPQNRLGEQYF. This chain links TRBV18 with TRBJ2-7; D unresolved. CDR1 KGHSH and CDR2 LQKENI come from the germline V gene. CDR3 length: 14 amino acids. Trimming pared 1 base from V and 6 bases from J, leaving 13 bases between.

The rearrangement links TRBV10-3 to TRBJ2-7; D perhaps matches TRBD1 (5 bases). This CDR3 region has 12 residues. CDR1 and CDR2 (germline): ENHRY, SYGVKD. Deletions cut 11 bases from V and 2 bases from J, with 13 bases between. CDR3 region: CAASQVPYEQYF. CDR3 bases: TGTGCCGCGTCACAGGTCCCCTACGAGCAGTACTTC.

This chain uses TRBV5-5 with TRBJ2-7; no definite D call. V dropped 2 bases and J dropped 2 bases, with 17 bases sitting between them. The CDR3 contains 16 residues. Germline CDR1 reads SGHKS; CDR2 reads YYEKEE (reference sequence). CDR3 coding DNA: TGTGCCAGCAGCTTAGGCGGTCACCCGGCCGCCTACGAGCAGTACTTC. Residues: CASSLGGHPAAYEQYF.

This rearrangement joins TRBV20-1 to TRBJ2-3; D gene ambiguous. The CDR3 extends over 12 amino acids. With 0 bases removed from V and 8 bases from J, the gap between germline ends came to 9 bases. CDR1 and CDR2 from the germline V gene are DFQATT and SNEGSKA (reference sequence). The CDR3 protein is CSARELWGTQYF. The CDR3, as DNA: TGCAGTGCTAGAGAACTTTGGGGTACGCAGTATTTT.

This clonotype was recorded a few times. J is TRBJ2-4 and V is TRBV29-1; D not certain. The germline gives CDR1 SQVTM, CDR2 ANQGSEA. There are 12 residues in the CDR3. V was shortened by 6 bases and J by 5 bases, with 11 bases between the two germline ends. DNA for the CDR3: TGCAGCGTCAACGGACCGGAAAACATTCAGTACTTC. The encoded protein is CSVNGPENIQYF.

This sequence joins TRBV7-2 and TRBJ2-3, with D perhaps being TRBD1 or TRBD2 (5 bases each). The CDR3 runs 16 residues. Per germline, CDR1 SGHTA and CDR2 FQGNSA. V dropped 1 base and J dropped 0 bases, with 11 bases sitting between them. Here the CDR3 reads CASSLVVGTSTDTQYF. For the CDR3, the DNA is TGTGCCAGCAGCTTAGTGGTCGGGACCAGCACAGATACGCAGTATTTT.

In its sample, this clonotype was seen many times. The CDR3 sequence: CAISESKETQYF. CDR3 in DNA: TGTGCCATCAGTGAGTCGAAGGAGACCCAGTACTTC. The V and J genes are TRBV10-3 and TRBJ2-5; D gene unclear. CDR1 is ENHRY, CDR2 SYGVKD, per germline. Trimming stripped 0 bases from V and 5 bases from J, with 4 bases between. The CDR3 consists of 12 residues.

In this sample, this clonotype turned up many times. The chain links TRBV7-9 to TRBJ2-1, with TRBD2 identical over 8 bases. Looked up from germline, CDR1 is SEHNR and CDR2 is FQNEAQ (reference sequence). The CDR3 extends over 15 amino acids. The trim removed 1 base at V and 7 bases at J, leaving 6 bases unmatched. CDR3 residues: CASSLEGLGNNEQFF. The CDR3 DNA reads as TGTGCCAGCAGCTTAGAGGGACTAGGTAATAATGAGCAGTTCTTC.

This clonotype was found a few times. This chain's CDR3 is CSARMIGDTIYF. The CDR3, as DNA: TGCAGTGCTAGAATGATTGGTGACACCATATATTTT. V gene TRBV20-1 combines with J gene TRBJ1-3; D is ambiguous. CDR3 length: 12 amino acids. Germline V gene sequence: CDR1 DFQATT, CDR2 SNEGSKA (reference sequence). The V gene lost 2 bases and the J gene lost 8 bases, with 10 bases spanning the gap.

This clonotype was counted a few times. The chain is built from TRBV5-1 and TRBJ2-5; 7 nucleotides line up with TRBD2. V shed 2 bases and J 4 bases; nucleotides not matched to a gene: 14. The CDR3 extends over 17 amino acids. Germline V lookup: CDR1 SGHRS, CDR2 YFSETQ. The CDR3 DNA sequence: TGCGCCAGCAGCTTCGCGGGGAGGGGTTCTGATGGAGAGACCCAGTACTTC. This sequence encodes CASSFAGRGSDGETQYF.

The sample holds many counts of this clonotype. V is TRBV4-2 and J is TRBJ2-1; D ambiguous. Germline CDR1 and CDR2: LGHNA and YNFKEQ. The CDR3 has 16 amino acids. V lost 0 bases, J lost 3 bases, and 12 bases lay in between. As DNA, the CDR3 is TGTGCCAGCAGCCAAGAACGGTTAGGGTTCTACAATGAGCAGTTCTTC. This codes for CASSQERLGFYNEQFF.

Only a few counts were recorded for this clonotype. An end of the junction differs from the germline gene, which may be a read error. The chain recombines TRBV6-2 or TRBV6-3 with TRBJ2-2; TRBD1 aligns across 10 bases. The CDR3 runs 18 residues. Germline CDR1 and CDR2: MNHEY and SVGEGT. The CDR3 DNA follows: TGTGCCAGCAGTGACTCCGGGACAGGGGTTCTTCTTGTCGAGGAGCTGTTTTTT. It is translated as CASSDSGTGVLLVEELFF.

This clonotype was recorded at least ten times. The chain combines TRBV4-3 with TRBJ2-7; D perhaps matches TRBD2 (6 bases). Germline CDR1 is LGHNA and CDR2 is YSLEER. The CDR3 is 20 amino acids. With 0 bases removed from V and 0 bases from J, the gap between germline ends came to 24 bases. The CDR3 region has the DNA TGCGCCAGCAGCCAAGAGACCGACTACCTTAAGCGGGCCGTCTCCTACGAGCAGTACTTC. Amino acid sequence: CASSQETDYLKRAVSYEQYF.

The sample holds many counts of this clonotype. The V gene is TRBV10-3, the J gene TRBJ2-7; 8 bases line up with TRBD1. This CDR3 region has 13 residues. Unmatched junction bases numbered 5, after V lost 8 bases and J lost 2 bases. Germline V gene lookup returns CDR1 ENHRY and CDR2 SYGVKD. The CDR3 sequence: CAIEGQGAYEQYF. DNA of the CDR3: TGTGCCATCGAAGGACAGGGTGCCTACGAGCAGTACTTC.

A few counts support this clonotype. The chain is built from TRBV7-2 and TRBJ1-5, with D maybe TRBD1 (6 bases). The V and J ends lost 5 bases and 3 bases respectively, with 11 bases between them. The CDR3 is 14 residues long. Germline CDR1 reads SGHTA; CDR2 reads FQGNSA. The CDR3 DNA reads as TGTGCCAGCAGCCTCGGGGGCCACAATCAGCCCCAGCATTTT. Translating gives CASSLGGHNQPQHF.

This clonotype showed up many times. The chain couples TRBV7-9 to TRBJ2-7; TRBD2 matches at 10 bases. The CDR3 covers 16 residues. Losses at the gene ends were 8 bases for V and 3 bases for J; bases not matched to a gene: 13. The germline gives CDR1 SEHNR, CDR2 FQNEAQ (reference sequence). The CDR3 DNA sequence: TGTGCCAGCGAGAGGGGTAAAGCGGGAGGGAACTACGAGCAGTACTTC. It codes for CASERGKAGGNYEQYF.

CDR3 sequence reads: CSARPRGESEQFF. The CDR3 DNA reads as TGCAGTGCTAGACCACGTGGGGAAAGTGAGCAGTTCTTC. The V and J genes are TRBV20-1 and TRBJ2-1; unclear D gene. The CDR3 is 13 amino acids. The germline CDR1 and CDR2 sequences are DFQATT and SNEGSKA (reference sequence). The V end was cut by 2 bases, the J end by 9 bases, with 14 bases between.

This clonotype appeared many times. The chain links TRBV25-1 to TRBJ2-2, with D hard to call. Germline CDR1 is MGHDK and CDR2 is SYGVNS. V lost 2 bases and J lost 4, with 8 bases in between. The CDR3 sequence is 14 residues long. The CDR3, as DNA: TGTGCCAGCAGTGAAATGGCTATCACCGGGGAGCTGTTTTTT. Amino acid sequence: CASSEMAITGELFF.

This chain uses TRBV18 with TRBJ1-1; D is undetermined. Germline lookup yields CDR1 KGHSH and CDR2 LQKENI. The CDR3 covers 15 residues. V was cut by 1 base and J by 0 bases, with 9 bases left in between. This CDR3 is CASSPLGGMNTEAFF. CDR3 bases: TGTGCCAGCTCACCACTCGGAGGGATGAACACTGAAGCTTTCTTT.